These T cell receptor beta chains were read from a single sample in a study of metastatic and nonmetastatic thyroid tumors. TCRdb reprocessed the PCR reads using MiXCR. The sample holds approximately 12,000 clones; about 25% are singletons and the top ten take 45% to 65%. Sequencing used blood. These receptors originate from a male donor with papillary thyroid cancer or a benign thyroid nodule (not recorded which). Some clones in this sample may be carry-over from other donors' samples. Each CDR3 is given with its conserved first and last residue. The D gene is left open where the match is weak. The size field is filled for only some rows; it gives once, few, many or a size class.

V	D	J	size	DNA	CDR3
TRBV6-1	-	TRBJ2-2	many	TGTGCCAGCCCGCTCATGCCTGGGGACACCGGGGAGCTGTTTTTT	CASPLMPGDTGELFF
TRBV5-1	-	TRBJ2-2	-	TGCGCCAGCAGCCGGGACAGGGCTAGCGGGACCGGGGAGCTGTTTTTT	CASSRDRASGTGELFF
TRBV12-3/TRBV12-4	-	TRBJ2-1	-	TGTGCCAGTACCATGGGCGGGATCTACAATGAGCAGTTCTTC	CASTMGGIYNEQFF
TRBV27	TRBD2	TRBJ2-1	few	TGTGCCAGCAGTTTAGGGGGAGGGCGCGATGAGCAGTTCTTC	CASSLGGGRDEQFF
TRBV6-4	TRBD1	TRBJ2-2	many	TGTGCCAGCAGTGTTGGGACAGGGGGCACCGGGGAGCTGTTTTTT	CASSVGTGGTGELFF
TRBV3-1	TRBD2	TRBJ2-7	-	TGTGCCAGCAGCCCAGGGACTAGTGTCAGCGAGCAGTACTTC	CASSPGTSVSEQYF
TRBV28	TRBD1	TRBJ1-1	-	TGTGCCAGCAGTGGAGCATCTTCGGACAGGGACTTGGAAGCTTTCTTT	CASSGASSDRDLEAFF
TRBV10-1	TRBD1	TRBJ2-5	few	TGCGCCAGCAGTGGGGACAGGCCGGAGACCCAGTACTTC	CASSGDRPETQYF
TRBV4-2	-	TRBJ1-2	-	TGTGCCAGCAGCCAAGGACTAGAGGGAGCCCTGGGAGGCTACACCTTC	CASSQGLEGALGGYTF
TRBV4-2	TRBD2	TRBJ2-2	-	TGTGCCAGCAGCCAACTAGCGGGAGACACCGGGGAGCTGTTTTTT	CASSQLAGDTGELFF
TRBV12-3/TRBV12-4	-	TRBJ2-3	medium-sized	TGTGCCAGCAGCCCCCCCGCGGGCGCAGATACGCAGTATTTT	CASSPPAGADTQYF
TRBV4-2	-	TRBJ1-2	-	TGTGCCAGCAGCCAAGATGAGGATTACACCTTC	CASSQDEDYTF
TRBV28	TRBD1	TRBJ2-5	few	TGTGCCAGCAGTTGGACAGGCGCTCAAGAGACCCAGTACTTC	CASSWTGAQETQYF
TRBV11-2	TRBD2	TRBJ2-3	many	TGTGCCAGCAGCCCTCGACTAGCTTTGGGCACAGATACGCAGTATTTT	CASSPRLALGTDTQYF
TRBV28	TRBD1	TRBJ1-1	few	TGTGCCAGCAGTCCATTAGATGGGACAGCGACTGAAGCTTTCTTT	CASSPLDGTATEAFF
TRBV28	TRBD1	TRBJ2-7	-	TGTGCCAGCAGTTCGGGACAGGGGGCTGCCTACGAGCAGTACTTC	CASSSGQGAAYEQYF
TRBV28	-	TRBJ2-3	-	TGTGCCAGCAGCCCTCGGGCGGGGACGGGCACAGATACGCAGTATTTT	CASSPRAGTGTDTQYF